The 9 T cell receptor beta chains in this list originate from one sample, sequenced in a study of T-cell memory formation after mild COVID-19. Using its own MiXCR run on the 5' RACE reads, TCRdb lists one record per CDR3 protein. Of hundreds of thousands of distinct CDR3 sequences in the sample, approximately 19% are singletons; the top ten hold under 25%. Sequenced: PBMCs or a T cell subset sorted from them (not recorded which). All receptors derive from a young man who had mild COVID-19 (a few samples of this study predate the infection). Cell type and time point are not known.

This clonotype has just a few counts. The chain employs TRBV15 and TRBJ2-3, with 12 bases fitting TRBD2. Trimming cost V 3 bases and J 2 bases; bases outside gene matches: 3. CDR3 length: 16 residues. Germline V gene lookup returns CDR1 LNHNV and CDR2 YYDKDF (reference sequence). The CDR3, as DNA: TGTGCCACCAGCAGCGGACTAGCGGGGAACACAGATACGCAGTATTTT. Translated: CATSSGLAGNTDTQYF.

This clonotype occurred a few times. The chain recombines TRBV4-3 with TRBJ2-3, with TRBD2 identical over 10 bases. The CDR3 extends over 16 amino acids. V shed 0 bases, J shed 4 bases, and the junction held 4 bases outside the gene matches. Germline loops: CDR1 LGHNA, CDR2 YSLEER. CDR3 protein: CASSQDSGRLADTQYF. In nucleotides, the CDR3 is TGCGCCAGCAGCCAAGATAGCGGGAGGTTGGCAGATACGCAGTATTTT.

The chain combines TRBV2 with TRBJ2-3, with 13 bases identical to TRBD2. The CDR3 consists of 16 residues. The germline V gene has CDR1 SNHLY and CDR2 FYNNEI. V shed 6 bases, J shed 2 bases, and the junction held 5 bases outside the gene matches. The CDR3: CASRGLAGVDTDTQYF. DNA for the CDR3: TGTGCCAGCAGAGGACTAGCGGGGGTGGACACAGATACGCAGTATTTT.

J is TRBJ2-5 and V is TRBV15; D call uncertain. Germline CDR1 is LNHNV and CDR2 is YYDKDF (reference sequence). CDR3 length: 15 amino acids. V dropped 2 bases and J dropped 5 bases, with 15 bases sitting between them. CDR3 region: CATSRRTVYGETQYF. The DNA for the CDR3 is TGTGCCACCAGCAGACGGACGGTCTATGGGGAGACCCAGTACTTC.

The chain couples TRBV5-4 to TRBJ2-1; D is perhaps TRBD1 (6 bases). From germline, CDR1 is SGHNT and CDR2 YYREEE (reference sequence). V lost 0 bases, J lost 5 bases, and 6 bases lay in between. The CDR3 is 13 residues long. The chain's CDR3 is CASSLAGDNEQFF. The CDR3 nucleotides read TGTGCCAGCAGCTTGGCAGGGGACAATGAGCAGTTCTTC.

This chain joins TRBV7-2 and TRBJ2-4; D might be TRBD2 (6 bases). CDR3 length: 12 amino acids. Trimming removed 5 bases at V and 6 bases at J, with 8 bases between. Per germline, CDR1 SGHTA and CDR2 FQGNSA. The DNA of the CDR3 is TGTGCCAGCAGCCACGGGGGAAACATTCAGTACTTC. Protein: CASSHGGNIQYF.

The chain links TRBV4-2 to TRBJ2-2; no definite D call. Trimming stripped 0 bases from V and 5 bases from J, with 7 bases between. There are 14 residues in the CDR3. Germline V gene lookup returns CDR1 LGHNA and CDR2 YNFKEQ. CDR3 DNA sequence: TGTGCCAGCAGCCAAGATCTTCGGACCGGGGAGCTGTTTTTT. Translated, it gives CASSQDLRTGELFF.

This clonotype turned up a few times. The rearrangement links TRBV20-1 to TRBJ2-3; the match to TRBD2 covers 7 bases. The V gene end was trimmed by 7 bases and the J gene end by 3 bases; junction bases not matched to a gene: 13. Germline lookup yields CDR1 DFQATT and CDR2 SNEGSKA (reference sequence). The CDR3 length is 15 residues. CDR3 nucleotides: TGCAGTGACGGTGGAGGGGAGGGTGTTACAGATACGCAGTATTTT. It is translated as CSDGGGEGVTDTQYF.

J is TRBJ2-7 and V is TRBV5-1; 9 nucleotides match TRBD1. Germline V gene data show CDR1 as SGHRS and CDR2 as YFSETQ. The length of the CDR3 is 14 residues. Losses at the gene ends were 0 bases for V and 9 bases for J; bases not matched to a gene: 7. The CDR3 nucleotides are TGCGCCAGCAGCTTGGGGCCTGGGACAGGGTTGCAGTACTTC. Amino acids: CASSLGPGTGLQYF.